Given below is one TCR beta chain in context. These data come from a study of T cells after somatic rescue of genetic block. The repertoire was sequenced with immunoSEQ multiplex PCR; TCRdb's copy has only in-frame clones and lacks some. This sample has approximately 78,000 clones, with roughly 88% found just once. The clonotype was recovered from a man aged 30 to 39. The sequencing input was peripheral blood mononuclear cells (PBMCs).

The CDR3 DNA reads as TGTGCCAGCAGTGGGGGCGGGGGAACGAGTTCACCCCTCCACTTT. Its protein is CASSGGGGTSSPLHF. This sequence joins TRBV6-1 and TRBJ1-6; the D gene is possibly TRBD1 (5 bases). The CDR3 consists of 15 residues. V was cut by 4 bases and J by 9 bases, with 16 bases left in between. Germline lookup yields CDR1 MNHNS and CDR2 SASEGT.